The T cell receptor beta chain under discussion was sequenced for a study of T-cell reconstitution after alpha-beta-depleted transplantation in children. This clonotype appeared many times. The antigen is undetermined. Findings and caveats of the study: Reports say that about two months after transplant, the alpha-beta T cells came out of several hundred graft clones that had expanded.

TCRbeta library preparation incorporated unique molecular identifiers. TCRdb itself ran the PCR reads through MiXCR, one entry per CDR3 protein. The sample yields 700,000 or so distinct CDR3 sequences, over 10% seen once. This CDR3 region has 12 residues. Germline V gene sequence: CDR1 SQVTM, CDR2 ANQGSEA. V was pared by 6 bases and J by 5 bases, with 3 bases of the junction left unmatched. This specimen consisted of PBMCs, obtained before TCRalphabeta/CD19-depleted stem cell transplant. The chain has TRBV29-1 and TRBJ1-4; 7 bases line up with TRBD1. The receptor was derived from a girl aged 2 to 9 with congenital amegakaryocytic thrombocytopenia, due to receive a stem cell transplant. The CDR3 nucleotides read TGCAGCGTCCGGGACAGAAATGAAAAACTGTTTTTT. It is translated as CSVRDRNEKLFF.